A single sample gave rise to the 2 T cell receptor beta chains below, sequenced in a study of control samples from healthy donors and cancer patients. Data came from immunoSEQ multiplex PCR; TCRdb stores just in-frame clones and leaves some out. The table records tens of thousands of clones, 70% to 90% of them present only once. Sequenced sample: blood. These receptors were taken from a man in his 60s in good health.

The chain recombines TRBV5-1 with TRBJ1-6, with 9 bases fitting TRBD1. The CDR3 runs 14 residues. V trimming: 8 bases; J trimming: 8 bases; junction bases outside the gene matches: 8. The germline V gene has CDR1 SGHRS and CDR2 YFSETQ. Here the CDR3 reads CASTPRTGDSPLHF. CDR3 nucleotide sequence: TGCGCCAGTACCCCCCGGACAGGGGATTCACCCCTCCACTTT.

To note about this clone: Other nucleotide sequences in the sample specify the same CDR3. V and J are TRBV2 and TRBJ2-5; tentatively, D is TRBD2 (6 bases). The V end was cut by 2 bases, the J end by 5 bases, with 9 bases between. CDR1 is SNHLY and CDR2 is FYNNEI in the germline V gene. The CDR3 covers 13 residues. CDR3 coding DNA: TGTGCCAGCAGTGAATTGGAGGGGGAGACCCAGTACTTC. Its protein product is CASSELEGETQYF.